These T cell receptor beta chains were read from a single sample in a study of blood T cell repertoires in COVID-19. This table comes from immunoSEQ multiplex PCR, and its TCRdb copy is limited to in-frame clones, with some not included. The table shows over 200,000 clones, with 84% occurring only once. Sequencing used PBMCs or T cells enriched from blood (not recorded which). These receptor sequences come from a woman aged 40-49 years who had recovered from COVID-19. Each CDR3 is given with its conserved first and last residue. The D gene is left open where the match is weak. Expanded clones get a size class; other rows say once, few or many, or leave the size out.

NA	TRBD1	TRBV19	TRBJ1-5	TGTGCCAGTACGGACAGGGGCAATCAGCCCCAGCATTTT	CASTDRGNQPQHF
NA	TRBD2	TRBV5-4	TRBJ2-7	TGTGCCAGCAGCTCTGGGACTAGCGGGACTAGGTACGAGCAGTACTTC	CASSSGTSGTRYEQYF
NA	NA	TRBV5-4	TRBJ2-2	TGTGCCAGCAGCTCTCCAGGGGAATTGTTGAACACCGGGGAGCTGTTTTTT	CASSSPGELLNTGELFF
NA	NA	TRBV27	TRBJ2-2	TGTGCCAGCAGAGCCGGGTACGCCGGGGAGCTGTTTTTT	CASRAGYAGELFF
NA	TRBD1	TRBV28	TRBJ1-5	TGTGCCAGCAGTCCGGGACAGAATAGCAATCAGCCCCAGCATTTT	CASSPGQNSNQPQHF
NA	NA	TRBV18	TRBJ1-1	TGTGCCAGCTCACCACCAGACAGCCGCTTTGAAGCTTTCTTT	CASSPPDSRFEAFF
NA	NA	TRBV2	TRBJ1-3	TGTGCCAGCAGTGAGGGGACTCAGAAGGACACCATATATTTT	CASSEGTQKDTIYF
once	NA	TRBV19	TRBJ2-1	TGTGCCACCAAAATCCCTAGTTCCAATGAGCAGTTCTTC	CATKIPSSNEQFF
NA	TRBD2	TRBV7-9	TRBJ2-5	TGTGCCAGCAGCCAAGGAGGGAGGGATTACCAAGAGACCCAGTACTTC	CASSQGGRDYQETQYF
NA	NA	TRBV5-1	TRBJ2-6	TGCGCCAGCAGCTTGTTAACATCTGGGGCCAACGTCCTGACTTTC	CASSLLTSGANVLTF
NA	TRBD1	TRBV5-5	TRBJ2-1	TGTGCCAGCAGCCCTTGGGGACAGGGAGATGAGCAGTTCTTC	CASSPWGQGDEQFF
NA	NA	TRBV19	TRBJ2-1	TGTGCCAGTAGTGCCCAGGTGACAGGCAATGAGCAGTTCTTC	CASSAQVTGNEQFF
once	NA	TRBV3-1/TRBV3-2	TRBJ2-2	TGTGCCAGCAGCCGGCATAGGCCTGGAGGGTACACCGGGGAGCTGTTTTTT	CASSRHRPGGYTGELFF
NA	TRBD2	TRBV28	TRBJ2-1	TGTGCCAGCAGTTTCGGAGCGGGAGGGGTGAGAAAGCAGTTCTTC	CASSFGAGGVRKQFF
NA	NA	TRBV6-6	TRBJ1-1	TGTGCCAGCAGTTACTCTGGCAGAAAGAACACTGAAGCTTTCTTT	CASSYSGRKNTEAFF
once	NA	TRBV6-5	TRBJ1-1	TGTGCCAGCAGTTACTCGACAACAGCCCTAGAAGCTTTCTTT	CASSYSTTALEAFF
NA	NA	TRBV24-1	TRBJ2-3	TGTGCCACCGTGGGGACGGGAGAAACAGATACGCAGTATTTT	CATVGTGETDTQYF
few	NA	TRBV10-1	TRBJ2-1	TGCGCCAGCGCTGCGGCAGGGAGGTATGAGCAGTTCTTC	CASAAAGRYEQFF
NA	TRBD1	TRBV3-1/TRBV3-2	TRBJ2-1	TGTGCCAGCAGCCCCCTTGCCGGGACAGGGTGGAATGAGCAGTTCTTC	CASSPLAGTGWNEQFF
NA	NA	TRBV6-5	TRBJ2-1	TGTGCCAGCATTCTCCCTGAACGACAGGATGAGCAGTTCTTC	CASILPERQDEQFF
NA	TRBD2	TRBV4-1	TRBJ2-5	TGCGCCAGCAGCCTTTCGGGACTACAAGAGACCCAGTACTTC	CASSLSGLQETQYF
NA	NA	TRBV28	TRBJ1-2	TGTGTCAGCAGTTTAAAGTCGCGGGGGCTTGGCTACACCTTC	CVSSLKSRGLGYTF
few	NA	TRBV7-6	TRBJ2-7	TGTGCCAGCAGCTCCATCCCCCGGGGGGCGATTTACGAGCAGTACTTC	CASSSIPRGAIYEQYF
NA	NA	TRBV5-4	TRBJ2-7	TGTGCCAGCAGCTTGGCGGGTACGGCATTCTACGAGCAGTACTTC	CASSLAGTAFYEQYF
NA	NA	TRBV14	TRBJ2-4	TGTGCCAGCAGCCAAACCCAGTGGGAGAGGAGAGCCAAAAACATTCAGTACTTC	CASSQTQWERRAKNIQYF
NA	TRBD2	TRBV3-1/TRBV3-2	TRBJ2-1	TGTGCCAGCAGCCAGACTAGCGGGATTTCGTTCTTC	CASSQTSGISFF
NA	NA	TRBV5-4	TRBJ2-7	TGTGCCAGCAGCTTGGATCTTGGTGAGGGCGAGCAGTACTTC	CASSLDLGEGEQYF
NA	NA	TRBV6-5	TRBJ2-5	TGTGCCAGCAGTTATGCCCTAGGAGAGACCCAGTACTTC	CASSYALGETQYF
NA	NA	TRBV19	TRBJ2-1	TGTGCCAGTAGTATAAGTAGGGGTAACAATGAGCAGTTCTTC	CASSISRGNNEQFF
NA	TRBD1	TRBV7-2	TRBJ1-5	TGTGCCAGCAGCTTTAGACAGGGCGGTCAGCCCCAGCATTTT	CASSFRQGGQPQHF
NA	NA	TRBV27	TRBJ2-5	TGTGCCAGCAGCCCCATCGCCAGCGGAGGAGAGACCCAGTACTTC	CASSPIASGGETQYF
NA	NA	TRBV28	TRBJ1-5	TGTGCCAGCAGTTTAATTGGAGCGGGGGATCAGCCCCAGCATTTT	CASSLIGAGDQPQHF
NA	NA	TRBV5-1	TRBJ2-1	TGCGCCAGCAGCTTGCTCGGGAGCGACAATGAGCAGTTCTTC	CASSLLGSDNEQFF
once	NA	TRBV19	TRBJ2-2	TGTGCCAGTCGAAACCCGGGATTGGACACCGGGGAGCTGTTTTTT	CASRNPGLDTGELFF
NA	NA	TRBV4-1	TRBJ2-6	TGCGCCAGCAGCCAAGGAGGGGGGGTTGGGGCCAACGTCCTGACTTTC	CASSQGGGVGANVLTF
NA	NA	TRBV28	TRBJ1-2	TGTGCCAGCAGACACGGATCGACAGGTGGATATGGCTACACCTTC	CASRHGSTGGYGYTF
NA	NA	TRBV7-2	TRBJ1-2	TGTGCCAGCAGCCGCCAGGGGATTATTCGCTATGGCTACACCTTC	CASSRQGIIRYGYTF
NA	TRBD2	TRBV4-3	TRBJ2-1	TGCGCCAGCAGCCTTAGCGGGAGGGAGACCATTGAGCAGTTCTTC	CASSLSGRETIEQFF
NA	TRBD2	TRBV19	TRBJ2-5	TGTGCCAGTAGTATCATGAGCGGGGCGCTTATTGAGACCCAGTACTTC	CASSIMSGALIETQYF
NA	TRBD1	TRBV11-3	TRBJ2-1	TGTGCCAGCAGCTTAGCGGCGACAGGGGGTCGGGAGCAGTTCTTC	CASSLAATGGREQFF
once	NA	TRBV4-3	TRBJ1-5	TGCGCCAGCAGCCAAAAAACAGGGTTCGATCAGCCCCAGCATTTT	CASSQKTGFDQPQHF
few	NA	TRBV7-9	TRBJ1-1	TGTGCCAGCAGCATGAGGGTGGTGAACACTGAAGCTTTCTTT	CASSMRVVNTEAFF
NA	TRBD1	TRBV2	TRBJ2-7	TGTGCCAGCAGTGTACAGGGGGACGAGCAGTACTTC	CASSVQGDEQYF
NA	TRBD2	TRBV14	TRBJ2-1	TGTGCCAGCAGCCGACTAGCGGGAGGATACAATGAGCAGTTCTTC	CASSRLAGGYNEQFF
NA	NA	TRBV7-8	TRBJ2-4	TGTGCCAGCAGCTCAGACACAGGGAATCTAGCCAAAAACATTCAGTACTTC	CASSSDTGNLAKNIQYF
NA	TRBD1	TRBV19	TRBJ1-2	TGTGCCAGCGAGAGGGGGCCTGTCTATGGCTACACCTTC	CASERGPVYGYTF
NA	TRBD2	TRBV5-1	TRBJ2-5	TGCGCCAGCAGCTTGGAATATAGCGGGAGTGCAGAGACCCAGTACTTC	CASSLEYSGSAETQYF
NA	NA	TRBV7-9	TRBJ1-4	TGTGCCAGCAGCCTTGGGGGGGCTGGGAGTGTAAAACTGTTTTTT	CASSLGGAGSVKLFF